This T cell receptor (beta chain) was recovered during a study of monozygotic twins with inflammatory bowel disease. Findings and limits, study-wide: Diversity of TCRbeta measured by inverse Simpson was lower in IBD patients than in healthy co-twins.

An approximately 2.5 ml blood sample was drawn per donor. Eight separate reactions per sample yielded the cDNA. TCRdb reprocessed the 5' RACE reads, keeping one entry per CDR3 protein, no DNA. The sample has about 93,000 distinct CDR3 sequences. A remark on this clonotype: Antigen unknown.

The germline V gene encodes CDR1 DFQATT and CDR2 SNEGSKA (reference sequence). This CDR3 region has 12 residues. The TCR comes from a human donor with ulcerative colitis or Crohn's disease, or a healthy co-twin of an affected twin (not recorded which). This sequence joins TRBV20-1 and TRBJ2-7. The specimen was blood. The CDR3 region is CSARAGSYEQYF.